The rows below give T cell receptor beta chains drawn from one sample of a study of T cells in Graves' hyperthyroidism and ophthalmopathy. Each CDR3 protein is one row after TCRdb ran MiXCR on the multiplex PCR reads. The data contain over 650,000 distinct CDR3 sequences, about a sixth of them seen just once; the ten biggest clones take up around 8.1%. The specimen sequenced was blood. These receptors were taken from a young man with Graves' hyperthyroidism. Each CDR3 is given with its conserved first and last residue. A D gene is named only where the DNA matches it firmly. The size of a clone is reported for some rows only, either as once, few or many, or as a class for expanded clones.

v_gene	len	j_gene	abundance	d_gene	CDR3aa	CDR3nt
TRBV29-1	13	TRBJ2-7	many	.	CSVFLQTSYEQYF	TGCAGCGTTTTTCTCCAGACCTCCTACGAGCAGTACTTC
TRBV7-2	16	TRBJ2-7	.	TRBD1	CASSLGVRGLNYEQYF	TGTGCCAGCAGCTTAGGCGTTAGGGGGCTGAACTACGAGCAGTACTTC
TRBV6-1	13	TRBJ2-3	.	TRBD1	CATGQGGTDTQYF	TGTGCCACCGGACAGGGCGGCACAGATACGCAGTATTTT
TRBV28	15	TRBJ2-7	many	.	CASSLLRESSYEQYF	TGTGCCAGCAGTTTATTACGGGAGAGCTCCTACGAGCAGTACTTC
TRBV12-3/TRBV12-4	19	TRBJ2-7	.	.	CASSSALGRVGGHVGEQYF	TGTGCCAGCAGTAGTGCCCTGGGAAGGGTGGGTGGTCACGTTGGCGAGCAGTACTTC
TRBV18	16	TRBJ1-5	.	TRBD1	CASSPLTGTGNQPQHF	TGTGCCAGCTCACCATTGACAGGGACTGGCAATCAGCCCCAGCATTTT
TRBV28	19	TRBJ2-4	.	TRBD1	CASTYSPGQGALAKNIQYF	TGTGCCAGCACTTACTCCCCGGGACAGGGGGCGCTGGCCAAAAACATTCAGTACTTC
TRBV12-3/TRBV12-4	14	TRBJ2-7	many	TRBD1	CASSTYRTGRQQYF	TGTGCCAGCAGTACCTACAGGACAGGGCGGCAGCAGTACTTC
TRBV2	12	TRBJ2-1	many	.	CASSESPWEQFF	TGTGCCAGCAGTGAAAGCCCCTGGGAGCAGTTCTTC
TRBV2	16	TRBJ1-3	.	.	CASSAVDGLSGNTIYF	TGTGCCAGCAGTGCCGTGGACGGTCTCTCTGGAAACACCATATATTTT
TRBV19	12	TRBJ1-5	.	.	CASSIQGQPQHF	TGTGCCAGTAGTATACAAGGCCAGCCCCAGCATTTT
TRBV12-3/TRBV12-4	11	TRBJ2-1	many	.	CASSLQVTQFF	TGTGCCAGCAGTCTTCAAGTTACGCAGTTCTTC
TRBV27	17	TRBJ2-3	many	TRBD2	CASSPRTSGMSTDTQYF	TGTGCCAGCAGTCCGAGGACTAGCGGGATGAGCACAGATACGCAGTATTTT
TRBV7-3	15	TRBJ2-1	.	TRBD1	CASSSDRGPHNEQFF	TGTGCCAGCAGCTCGGACAGGGGGCCCCACAATGAGCAGTTCTTC
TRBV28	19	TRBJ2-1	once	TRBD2	CASSLWAGTSGLSYNEQFF	TGTGCCAGCAGTTTATGGGCCGGGACTAGCGGTCTCTCCTACAATGAGCAGTTCTTC
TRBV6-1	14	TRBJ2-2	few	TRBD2	CASIGLAGAGELFF	TGTGCCAGCATAGGACTAGCGGGAGCCGGGGAGCTGTTTTTT
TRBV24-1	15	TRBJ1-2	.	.	CATSDQPTGAQGYTF	TGTGCCACCAGTGACCAACCCACGGGGGCGCAAGGCTACACCTTC
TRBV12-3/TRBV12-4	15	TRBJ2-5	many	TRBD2	CASGPRLAFGETQYF	TGTGCCAGCGGTCCTAGACTAGCGTTTGGAGAGACCCAGTACTTC
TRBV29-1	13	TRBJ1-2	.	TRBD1	CSGADRGDYGYTF	TGCAGCGGTGCGGACAGGGGAGACTATGGCTACACCTTC
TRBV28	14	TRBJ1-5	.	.	CASRGLISNQPQHF	TGTGCCAGCAGGGGTTTAATTAGCAATCAGCCCCAGCATTTT
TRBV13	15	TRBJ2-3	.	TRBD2	CASSYGLAVTDTQYF	TGTGCCAGCAGCTACGGACTAGCGGTCACAGATACGCAGTATTTT
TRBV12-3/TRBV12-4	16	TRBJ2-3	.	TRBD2	CASSPIAGALTDTQYF	TGTGCCAGCAGTCCGATAGCGGGAGCCCTCACAGATACGCAGTATTTT